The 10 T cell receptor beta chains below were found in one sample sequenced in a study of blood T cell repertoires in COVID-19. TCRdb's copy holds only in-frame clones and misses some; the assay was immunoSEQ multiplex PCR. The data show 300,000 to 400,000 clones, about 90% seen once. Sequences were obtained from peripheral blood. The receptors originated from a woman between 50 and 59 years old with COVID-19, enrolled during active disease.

The CDR3 DNA reads as TGTGCCAGCAGGACAGGGGCAGGGAACACCGGGGAGCTGTTTTTT. This encodes CASRTGAGNTGELFF. This chain connects TRBV6-5 to TRBJ2-2; 8 bases match TRBD1. Germline lookup yields CDR1 MNHEY and CDR2 SVGAGI. The trim removed 6 bases at V and 1 base at J, leaving 4 bases unmatched. This CDR3 spans 15 amino acids.

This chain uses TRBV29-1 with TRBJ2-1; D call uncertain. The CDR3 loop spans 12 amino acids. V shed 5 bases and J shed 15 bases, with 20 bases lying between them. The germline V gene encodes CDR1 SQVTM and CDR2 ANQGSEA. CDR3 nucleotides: TGCAGCGTTTTTGGTATTGAAAGCACCTCGTTCTTC. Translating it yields CSVFGIESTSFF.

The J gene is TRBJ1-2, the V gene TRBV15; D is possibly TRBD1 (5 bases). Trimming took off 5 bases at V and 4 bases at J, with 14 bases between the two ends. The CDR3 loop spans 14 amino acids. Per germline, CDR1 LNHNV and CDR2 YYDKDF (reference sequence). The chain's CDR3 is CATSPSRDGYGYTF. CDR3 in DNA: TGTGCCACCAGCCCCTCCAGGGATGGCTATGGCTACACCTTC.

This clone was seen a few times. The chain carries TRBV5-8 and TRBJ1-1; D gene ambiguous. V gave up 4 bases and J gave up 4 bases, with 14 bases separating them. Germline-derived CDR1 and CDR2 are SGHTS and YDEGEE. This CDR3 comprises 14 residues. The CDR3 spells CASSHRGAATEAFF. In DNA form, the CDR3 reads TGTGCCAGCAGCCACCGAGGAGCCGCCACTGAAGCTTTCTTT.

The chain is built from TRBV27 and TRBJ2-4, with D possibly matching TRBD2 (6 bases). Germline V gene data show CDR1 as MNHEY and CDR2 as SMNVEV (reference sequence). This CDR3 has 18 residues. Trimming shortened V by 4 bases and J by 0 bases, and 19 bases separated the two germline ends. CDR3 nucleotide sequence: TGTGCCAGCAGTTCGGCGGGACGGACTACACTAGCCAAAAACATTCAGTACTTC. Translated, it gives CASSSAGRTTLAKNIQYF.

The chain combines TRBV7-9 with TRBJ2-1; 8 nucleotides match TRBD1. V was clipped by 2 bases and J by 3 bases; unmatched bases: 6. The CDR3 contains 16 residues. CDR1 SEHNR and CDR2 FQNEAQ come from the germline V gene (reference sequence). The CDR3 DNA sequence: TGTGCCAGCAGCTTAAGGGACAGGAGTCACTACAATGAGCAGTTCTTC. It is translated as CASSLRDRSHYNEQFF.

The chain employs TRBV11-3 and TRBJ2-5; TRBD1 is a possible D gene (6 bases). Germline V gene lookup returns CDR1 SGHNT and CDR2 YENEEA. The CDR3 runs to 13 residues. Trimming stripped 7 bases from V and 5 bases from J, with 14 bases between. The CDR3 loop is CASTHRESETQYF. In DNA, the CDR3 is TGTGCCAGCACCCACAGGGAGAGTGAGACCCAGTACTTC.

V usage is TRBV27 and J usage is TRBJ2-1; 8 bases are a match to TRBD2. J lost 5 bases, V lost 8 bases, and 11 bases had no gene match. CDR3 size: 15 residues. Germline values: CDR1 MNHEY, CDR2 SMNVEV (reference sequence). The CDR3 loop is CASGLLGLGNNEQFF. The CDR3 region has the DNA TGTGCCAGCGGACTACTGGGACTAGGTAACAATGAGCAGTTCTTC.

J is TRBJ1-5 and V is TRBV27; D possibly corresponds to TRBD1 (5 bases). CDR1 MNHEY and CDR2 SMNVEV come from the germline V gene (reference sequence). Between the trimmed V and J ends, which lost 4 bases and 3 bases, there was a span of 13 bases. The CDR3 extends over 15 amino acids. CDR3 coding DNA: TGTGCCAGCAGTTCCCGGGGGGGTTACAATCAGCCCCAGCATTTT. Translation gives CASSSRGGYNQPQHF.

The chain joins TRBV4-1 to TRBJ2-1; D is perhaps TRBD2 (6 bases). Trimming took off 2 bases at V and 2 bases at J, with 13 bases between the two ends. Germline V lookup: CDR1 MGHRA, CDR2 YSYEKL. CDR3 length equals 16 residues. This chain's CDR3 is CASSQHLALPYNEQFF. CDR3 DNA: TGCGCCAGCAGCCAACACCTAGCGCTCCCCTACAATGAGCAGTTCTTC.